The clone carrying this T cell receptor beta chain was observed once. Its target is not known. Measured with immunoSEQ multiplex PCR; TCRdb has only the in-frame clones, and not every one. The table shows 650,000 to 700,000 clones, with around 90% occurring only once. Trimming stripped 2 bases from V and 16 bases from J, with 12 bases between. Per germline, CDR1 SGHAT and CDR2 FQNNGV. This CDR3 is built from 11 residues. The source of the sample is a study of shared clonotypes between healthy human individuals. Whole-study findings and limits: Naive CD4 clonotypes were shared across a handful of donors at 4.5% to 6.5%.

The TCR comes from a man aged 18 to 35 in good health. Some clones in this sample may be carry-over from other donors' samples. This sequence joins TRBV11-2 and TRBJ2-1; D might be TRBD1 (5 bases). Input material: memory CD8+ T cells from PBMCs. The subset was: CD45RO+ cells pooled with CCR7-negative TemRA cells. The DNA for the CDR3 is TGTGCCAGCAGCTTAAGGGGTAAGAACTTCTTC. Translating it yields CASSLRGKNFF.